The 31 T cell receptor beta chains in this list originate from one sample, sequenced in a study of spatial heterogeneity in lung cancer. The study's findings and limits: It was found that expanded intratumoral alpha and beta TCR counts tracked tumor mutation counts.

Each CDR3 protein is one row after TCRdb ran MiXCR on the 5' RACE reads. The repertoire holds 20,000 to 25,000 distinct CDR3 sequences, with 8.8% as singletons. Noted time point: sample taken at primary tumor resection. These receptors lack a known antigen. Source: lung tumor tissue, taken at surgery. These receptors all come from a male donor with early-stage non-small cell lung cancer.

This clonotype occurred a few times. The chain has TRBV28 and TRBJ2-7, with 8 bases that match TRBD1. The V gene end was trimmed by 6 bases and the J gene end by 7 bases; junction bases not matched to a gene: 11. From germline, CDR1 is MDHEN and CDR2 SYDVKM. The CDR3 extends over 14 amino acids. DNA for the CDR3: TGTGCCAGCAGATCGAGCCAGGGGGCGAGGGAGCAGTACTTC. Protein: CASRSSQGAREQYF.

This clonotype was counted ten times or more. The chain joins TRBV28 to TRBJ1-2; no definite D call. V was shortened by 5 bases and J by 2 bases, with 12 bases between the two germline ends. CDR1 and CDR2 from the germline V gene are MDHEN and SYDVKM. The CDR3 totals 14 residues. In nucleotides, the CDR3 is TGTGCCAGCAGTGGGCCGGAGGTAAACTATGGCTACACCTTC. Residues: CASSGPEVNYGYTF.

By share, this clonotype counts as medium-sized (0.01 to 0.1%). Here the CDR3 DNA reads TGTGCCACCAGGACAGGCGAAGACATTCAGTACTTC. Translating it yields CATRTGEDIQYF. V is TRBV10-3 and J is TRBJ2-4, with 7 bases that match TRBD1. V was pared by 10 bases and J by 8 bases, with 8 bases of the junction left unmatched. Looked up from germline, CDR1 is ENHRY and CDR2 is SYGVKD. The CDR3 runs to 12 residues.

The sample holds many counts of this clonotype. The V gene is TRBV20-1, the J gene TRBJ1-1; 7 bases fit TRBD1. The CDR3 is made up of 15 amino acids. Per germline, CDR1 DFQATT and CDR2 SNEGSKA (reference sequence). J gave up 1 base and V 5 bases, and 10 bases lay outside the gene matches. This CDR3 reads CSASLFTGENTEAFF. The DNA of the CDR3 is TGCAGTGCTTCCTTATTCACAGGGGAGAACACTGAAGCTTTCTTT.

In its sample, this clonotype was seen many times. The chain is built from TRBV3-1 and TRBJ2-1, with 9 bases fitting TRBD1. CDR1 and CDR2 from the germline V gene are LGHDT and YNNKEL (reference sequence). V gave up 2 bases and J gave up 9 bases; unmatched junction bases: 5. The CDR3 is made up of 14 amino acids. The CDR3 spells CASSQRGTGIEQFF. The CDR3 nucleotides are TGTGCCAGCAGCCAAAGGGGGACAGGGATTGAGCAGTTCTTC.

The chain is built from TRBV5-1 and TRBJ2-7, with TRBD1 matching over 7 bases. The CDR3 is made up of 14 amino acids. Looked up from germline, CDR1 is SGHRS and CDR2 is YFSETQ. V shed 0 bases, J shed 3 bases, and the junction held 3 bases outside the gene matches. The CDR3 sequence is CASSLAQGVYEQYF. The CDR3 DNA reads TGCGCCAGCAGCTTGGCTCAGGGGGTCTACGAGCAGTACTTC.

This clonotype appeared once. A read error may be the cause here, since a much bigger clone is one base away. This chain links TRBV23-1 with TRBJ1-5; the match to TRBD1 covers 7 bases. TRBV23-1 is filed as an ORF, its function uncertain. V lost 3 bases, J lost 5 bases, and 10 bases stayed unmatched. This CDR3 comprises 16 residues. CDR3 residues: CASSHQGDRVYQPQHF. DNA for the CDR3: TGCGCCAGCAGTCACCAGGGGGACAGAGTCTATCAGCCCCAGCATTTT.

This chain uses TRBV7-9 with TRBJ2-7; D is ambiguous. The germline V and J ends were trimmed by 4 bases and 1 base, with 5 bases remaining between them. The CDR3 is 12 residues long. Germline loops: CDR1 SEHNR, CDR2 FQNEAQ (reference sequence). CDR3 nucleotides: TGTGCCAGCAGCTGGCAGTCCTACGAGCAGTACTTC. This codes for CASSWQSYEQYF.

V gene TRBV7-9 combines with J gene TRBJ2-7; no reliable D call. Trimming cost V 1 base and J 2 bases, with 15 bases left between them. Germline CDR1 is SEHNR and CDR2 is FQNEAQ (reference sequence). The CDR3 is made up of 16 amino acids. Here the CDR3 DNA reads TGTGCCAGCAGCTTAGGCGCGCGAAGCAGTACCTACGAGCAGTACTTC. It is translated as CASSLGARSSTYEQYF.

The table lists this clonotype with many counts. The chain combines TRBV24-1 with TRBJ2-3; 10 bases line up with TRBD2. This CDR3 is 17 amino acids long. The germline V gene encodes CDR1 KGHDR and CDR2 SFDVKD. V was pared by 1 base and J by 2 bases, with 5 bases of the junction left unmatched. The CDR3 here is CATSDFRAGGSTDTQYF. The CDR3 coding sequence is TGTGCCACCAGTGATTTCCGAGCGGGGGGGTCCACAGATACGCAGTATTTT.

This clonotype was counted many times. This sequence joins TRBV6-2 or TRBV6-3 and TRBJ1-1; possible D gene TRBD1, 6 bases. Trimming removed 5 bases at V and 0 bases at J, with 19 bases between. From germline, CDR1 is MNHEY and CDR2 SVGEGT. The CDR3 is 17 residues long. The DNA of the CDR3 is TGTGCCAGCAGTCCCGACACAGGGCGGAGGATGAACACTGAAGCTTTCTTT. As protein: CASSPDTGRRMNTEAFF.

This clonotype appeared a few times. An end of the junction differs from the germline gene, which may be a read error. The chain links TRBV3-1 to TRBJ2-1, with no clear D. CDR3 length equals 11 residues. Germline CDR1 and CDR2: LGHDT and YNNKEL (reference sequence). DNA for the CDR3: TGTGCCAGCAGCCAAGATAGTCCTCCCCTCTTC. This codes for CASSQDSPPLF.

This clonotype was observed at least ten times. The genes are TRBV11-2 and TRBJ2-7; 7 nucleotides agree with TRBD1. CDR1 SGHAT and CDR2 FQNNGV come from the germline V gene. Trimming removed 7 bases from V and 1 base from J; junction bases left unmatched: 7. The CDR3 loop spans 14 amino acids. Written as DNA, the CDR3 is TGTGCCAGCAACCTACTGGGACAGTCCTACGAGCAGTACTTC. As protein: CASNLLGQSYEQYF.

Ten or more counts support this clonotype. This chain links TRBV7-8 with TRBJ2-3; D is unclear. V lost 2 bases and J 4 bases, leaving 13 bases between the germline ends. This CDR3 is built from 15 residues. CDR1 is SGHVS and CDR2 is FQNEAQ in the germline V gene. The CDR3 here is CASSLLDLEADTQYF. As DNA, the CDR3 is TGTGCCAGCAGCTTACTCGACCTTGAGGCAGATACGCAGTATTTT. Full variable domain (missing parts from reference TRBV7-8 and TRBJ2-3): GAGVSQSPRYKVAKRGQDVALRCDPISGHVSLFWYQQALGQGPEFLTYFQNEAQLDKSGLPSDRFFAERPEGSVSTLKIQRTQQEDSAVYLCASSLLDLEADTQYFGPGTRLTVL.

This rearrangement joins TRBV6-2 or TRBV6-3 to TRBJ2-4; D uncertain. The CDR3 runs 14 residues. V lost 6 bases, J lost 0 bases, and 9 bases lay in between. From germline, CDR1 is MNHEY and CDR2 SVGEGT. CDR3 sequence: CASSSGIAKNIQYF. The CDR3 bases are TGTGCCAGCAGCTCCGGCATAGCCAAAAACATTCAGTACTTC.

CDR3 residues: CASRRNLVSDNEQFF. Written as DNA, the CDR3 is TGTGCCAGCAGGCGAAACCTAGTATCTGACAATGAGCAGTTCTTC. The chain is built from TRBV11-1 and TRBJ2-1; D is ambiguous. Germline loops: CDR1 SGHAT, CDR2 FQDESV (reference sequence). The length of the CDR3 is 15 residues. Trimming took off 6 bases at V and 5 bases at J, with 17 bases between the two ends.

The table lists this clonotype with a few counts. The chain uses TRBV7-9 and TRBJ2-3; D not certain. CDR3 length: 16 amino acids. Germline V gene lookup returns CDR1 SEHNR and CDR2 FQNEAQ (reference sequence). V dropped 3 bases and J dropped 1 base, with 14 bases sitting between them. Written as DNA, the CDR3 is TGTGCCAGCAGCTTTCCAGGCGGCTGGGGCACAGATACGCAGTATTTT. Protein product: CASSFPGGWGTDTQYF.

This clonotype was seen ten or more times. The chain recombines TRBV9 with TRBJ2-2; 11 bases map to TRBD2. CDR3 length: 16 residues. Germline CDR1 and CDR2: SGDLS and YYNGEE. With V trimmed by 6 bases and J by 0 bases, 4 bases remained unmatched. The CDR3 loop reads CASTVLAGANTGELFF. The CDR3 region has the DNA TGTGCCAGCACGGTACTAGCGGGGGCGAACACCGGGGAGCTGTTTTTT.

The chain links TRBV19 to TRBJ1-5; possibly TRBD1 for D (6 bases). Germline V CDR1 and CDR2: LNHDA, SQIVND (reference sequence). The germline V and J ends were trimmed by 6 bases and 10 bases, with 22 bases remaining between them. The CDR3 runs 15 residues. CDR3 sequence (DNA): TGTGCCAGTAGCCCTGTAAGGGGAGGGGGGGATCCCCAGCATTTT. It yields the protein CASSPVRGGGDPQHF.

This chain joins TRBV12-3 or TRBV12-4 and TRBJ2-3; 9 nucleotides match TRBD2. Trimming removed 10 bases from V and 5 bases from J; junction bases left unmatched: 10. This CDR3 is built from 14 residues. Written as DNA, the CDR3 is TGTGCCACCCGTAGCGGGGGATCGGTAGATACGCAGTATTTT. Translated, it gives CATRSGGSVDTQYF.

In its sample, this clonotype ranks as medium-sized (0.01 to 0.1%). The rearrangement uses TRBV18 and TRBJ2-5, with D unclear. The CDR3 sequence is 13 residues long. V lost 3 bases to trimming and J lost 4 bases, with 9 bases between them. The germline CDR1 and CDR2 sequences are KGHSH and LQKENI. The CDR3 region has the DNA TGTGCCAGCTCACCCCCTGTAAGAGAGACCCAGTACTTC. This sequence encodes CASSPPVRETQYF.

This clonotype was found many times. This chain connects TRBV11-3 to TRBJ2-2; D remains ambiguous. This CDR3 has 15 amino acids. Germline CDR1 is SGHNT and CDR2 is YENEEA. Trimming cost V 5 bases and J 3 bases, with 13 bases left between them. CDR3 sequence reads: CASSLGMLDTGELFF. The CDR3 nucleotides are TGTGCCAGCAGCCTGGGGATGTTGGACACCGGGGAGCTGTTTTTT. Full variable domain (outside the CDR3, taken from reference TRBV11-3 and TRBJ2-2): EAGVVQSPRYKIIEKKQPVAFWCNPISGHNTLYWYLQNLGQGPELLIRYENEEAVDDSQLPKDRFSAERLKGVDSTLKIQPAELGDSAVYLCASSLGMLDTGELFFGEGSRLTVL.

The sample holds many counts of this clonotype. The rearrangement links TRBV5-6 to TRBJ2-3, with a weak D call TRBD1 (5 bases). The CDR3 loop spans 14 amino acids. V dropped 4 bases and J dropped 1 base, with 10 bases sitting between them. In germline, CDR1 is SGHDT, CDR2 YYEEEE. CDR3 DNA sequence: TGTGCCAGCAGCGACAGTAAGGGCACAGATACGCAGTATTTT. Its protein is CASSDSKGTDTQYF. The full variable domain, with the rest looked up from reference TRBV5-6 and TRBJ2-3, is DAGVTQSPTHLIKTRGQQVTLRCSPKSGHDTVSWYQQALGQGPQFIFQYYEEEERQRGNFPDRFSGHQFPNYSSELNVNALLLGDSALYLCASSDSKGTDTQYFGPGTRLTVL.

The sample holds many counts of this clonotype. The chain couples TRBV3-1 to TRBJ2-1, with D possibly TRBD2 on 5 matching bases. Germline V gives CDR1 LGHDT, CDR2 YNNKEL (reference sequence). Trimming took off 4 bases at V and 6 bases at J, with 7 bases between the two ends. The CDR3 is 12 amino acids. For the CDR3, the DNA is TGTGCCAGCAGCCGGACTGCCAATGAGCAGTTCTTC. Translated: CASSRTANEQFF.

The V call is TRBV5-6, the J call TRBJ2-5, with D possibly matching TRBD2 (6 bases). Germline loops: CDR1 SGHDT, CDR2 YYEEEE. CDR3 length equals 14 residues. The V end lost 3 bases, the J end lost 5 bases, and 14 bases lay between the germline ends. Here the CDR3 DNA reads TGTGCCAGCAGCTCCTTAGCGGTGGATGAGACCCAGTACTTC. Its protein is CASSSLAVDETQYF.

At least ten counts were recorded for this clonotype. The rearrangement joins TRBV29-1 to TRBJ2-5, with TRBD1 identical over 8 bases. The trim removed 6 bases at V and 4 bases at J, leaving 4 bases unmatched. This CDR3 is 12 amino acids long. CDR1 is SQVTM, CDR2 ANQGSEA, per germline. CDR3 amino acids: CSVDRGRETQYF. Written as DNA, the CDR3 is TGCAGCGTCGACAGGGGTCGAGAGACCCAGTACTTC.

The chain is built from TRBV7-2 and TRBJ1-3; no firm D call. This CDR3 is 14 amino acids long. The V end was cut by 1 base, the J end by 2 bases, with 6 bases between. Germline CDR1 SGHTA, CDR2 FQGNSA. CDR3 sequence: CASSLVQTGNTIYF. As DNA, the CDR3 is TGTGCCAGCAGCTTAGTGCAGACTGGAAACACCATATATTTT.

The gene calls are TRBV6-5 and TRBJ2-7; D call uncertain. Germline V gene lookup returns CDR1 MNHEY and CDR2 SVGAGI. This CDR3 comprises 13 residues. Trimming pared 6 bases from V and 2 bases from J, leaving 11 bases between. CDR3 in amino acids: CASRPPRAYEQYF. DNA for the CDR3: TGTGCCAGCAGACCACCTCGGGCCTACGAGCAGTACTTC.

The genes are TRBV5-1 and TRBJ1-1; D is ambiguous. The CDR3 sequence is 13 residues long. V was trimmed by 5 bases and J by 1 base, leaving 9 bases between them. Looked up from germline, CDR1 is SGHRS and CDR2 is YFSETQ. The CDR3 region has the DNA TGCGCCAGCAGAATTGGGGAGAACACTGAAGCTTTCTTT. Protein product: CASRIGENTEAFF.

The J gene is TRBJ2-1, the V gene TRBV28; TRBD1 aligns across 9 bases. V shed 6 bases and J 6 bases; nucleotides not matched to a gene: 3. Germline V gene sequence: CDR1 MDHEN, CDR2 SYDVKM. The length of the CDR3 is 13 residues. CDR3 sequence reads: CASREQGANEQFF. The CDR3 region has the DNA TGTGCCAGCAGGGAACAGGGGGCCAATGAGCAGTTCTTC.

A note on this clonotype: At one boundary the junction diverges from the germline segment, which might be a read error. V is TRBV7-7 and J is TRBJ2-5, with a weak D call TRBD1 (9 bases). Germline CDR1 and CDR2: SSHAT and FNYEAQ (reference sequence). The CDR3 length is 15 residues. The chain's CDR3 is CASSLAGTGQETQYF. The CDR3, as DNA: TGTGCTAGCAGCTTAGCGGGGACAGGGCAAGAGACCCAGTACTTC.